The TCR beta chain under discussion was sequenced for a study of T-cell reconstitution after alpha-beta-depleted transplantation in children. Whole-study results and caveats: Fresh T-cell production supplied most of the T-cell counts and diversity seen one year after transplant.

CDR3 length: 17 amino acids. Germline V gene lookup returns CDR1 SGDLS and CDR2 YYNGEE. The V end lost 0 bases, the J end lost 0 bases, and 12 bases lay between the germline ends. This clonotype has just a few counts. The antigen is not known. Unique molecular identifiers tagged the TCRbeta library. TCRdb used MiXCR to reprocess the PCR reads, holding one entry per CDR3 protein. Of about 980,000 distinct CDR3 sequences listed, 25% to 35% are singletons. The chain joins TRBV9 to TRBJ2-2; D not resolved. Here the sequenced sample was PBMCs, mostly from graft donor cells, taken 360 days after TCRalphabeta/CD19-depleted stem cell transplant. This receptor was taken from a boy less than two years old who had a stem cell transplant for SCID, so the T cells may come from the graft donor. CDR3 protein: CASSVDRTEPNTGELFF. CDR3 sequence (DNA): TGTGCCAGCAGCGTAGATCGAACTGAGCCGAACACCGGGGAGCTGTTTTTT.